This T cell receptor (beta chain) was recorded in a study of blood T cell repertoires in COVID-19. For the study at large: COVID-19 samples collected from the United States, Italy and Spain covered acute and convalescent phases. PBMCs, B-cell-depleted T cells, or T cells were the source of the cDNA or gDNA that made up the material.

How the authors handled the data: The assay estimated nucleated cells by amplifying reference gene primers. Here immunoSEQ multiplex PCR was the method, and the copy in TCRdb shows in-frame clones only, minus some. That table supplies the V and J calls and clone size; D and trimming were determined from the DNA. Seen here are 190,000 or so clones, about three quarters observed once, and the top ten hold under 3.5%. The germline V gene has CDR1 SGHRS and CDR2 YFSETQ. This CDR3 has 17 residues. V shed 4 bases and J 0 bases; nucleotides not matched to a gene: 4. Sequencing used peripheral blood. The chain joins TRBV5-1 to TRBJ2-3, with 14 nucleotides matching TRBD2. The sequence derives from a woman of 80 years or more with active or convalescent COVID-19. For the CDR3, the DNA is TGCGCCAGCAGCGGGGGACTAGCGGGGGTTAGCACAGATACGCAGTATTTT. It translates to CASSGGLAGVSTDTQYF.